This entry lists 6 T cell receptor beta chains sequenced from one sample in a study of blood T cell repertoires in COVID-19. Data came from immunoSEQ multiplex PCR; TCRdb stores just in-frame clones and leaves some out. The sample contains about 150,000 clones, under 90% of which appear only once. The specimen was peripheral blood. The source is a human donor in a cohort sampled during active COVID-19.

The V gene is TRBV6-2 or TRBV6-3, the J gene TRBJ2-3; 7 bases agree with TRBD1. The junction had 9 bases not matched to a gene; V was cut back by 2 bases and J by 1 base. Germline V gene lookup returns CDR1 MNHEY and CDR2 SVGEGT. This CDR3 is built from 17 residues. CDR3 residues: CASSYPTGEWGTDTQYF. Written as DNA, the CDR3 is TGTGCCAGCAGTTACCCCACAGGGGAGTGGGGCACAGATACGCAGTATTTT.

In this sample, this clone turned up a few times. The same CDR3 can be traced to other DNA sequences in this sample. The chain combines TRBV24-1 with TRBJ2-5; 7 bases are shared with TRBD1. CDR1 and CDR2 from the germline V gene are KGHDR and SFDVKD. V lost 1 base and J lost 1; bases outside the gene matches: 2. The CDR3 sequence is 15 residues long. CDR3 in amino acids: CATSDFRQGQETQYF. In DNA form, the CDR3 reads TGTGCCACCAGTGATTTCCGACAGGGCCAAGAGACCCAGTACTTC.

The chain uses TRBV18 and TRBJ2-5, with TRBD2 matching 10 bases. V was pared by 5 bases and J by 4 bases, with 4 bases of the junction left unmatched. CDR1 is KGHSH and CDR2 is LQKENI in the germline V gene. The CDR3 has 14 amino acids. The CDR3 DNA reads TGTGCCAGCTCAACAGCGGGAGGGGGAGAGACCCAGTACTTC. It encodes CASSTAGGGETQYF.

The chain recombines TRBV6-5 with TRBJ1-5; tentative D call: TRBD1 (6 bases). From germline, CDR1 is MNHEY and CDR2 SVGAGI. CDR3 length equals 15 residues. V gave up 7 bases and J gave up 5 bases, with 18 bases separating them. CDR3 protein: CASNRDTASDQPQHF. The CDR3 region has the DNA TGTGCCAGCAACCGGGACACCGCCTCCGATCAGCCCCAGCATTTT.

The chain uses TRBV4-2 and TRBJ2-1; 9 positions match TRBD2. V trimming: 3 bases; J trimming: 0 bases; junction bases outside the gene matches: 12. Germline CDR1 LGHNA, CDR2 YNFKEQ. There are 19 residues in the CDR3. CDR3 sequence reads: CASSHPAAGGSSSYNEQFF. The CDR3 DNA reads as TGTGCCAGCAGCCATCCCGCGGCGGGGGGGTCGAGCTCCTACAATGAGCAGTTCTTC.

V is TRBV29-1 and J is TRBJ1-4; tentatively, D is TRBD1 (5 bases). The CDR3 spans 12 residues. Deletions cut 6 bases from V and 10 bases from J, with 15 bases between. Germline V gene data show CDR1 as SQVTM and CDR2 as ANQGSEA. The CDR3: CSVKTEARKLFF. The CDR3 DNA reads as TGCAGCGTCAAGACAGAAGCGCGAAAACTGTTTTTT.